What follows are 24 T cell receptor beta chains derived from one specimen sequenced in a study of T cell repertoires in cytomegalovirus infection. No antigen is known for these receptors. Via MiXCR, TCRdb re-called the reads, giving one row per CDR3 protein. The sample contains over 45,000 distinct CDR3 sequences, roughly 22% of which appear only once. Sequencing was performed on CD8+ T cells from cultured PBMCs, taken from culture after CMV antigen stimulation. These receptors came from a human donor in good health (CMV status not recorded). Some clones in this sample may be carry-over from other donors' samples.

The chain combines TRBV20-1 with TRBJ2-7; D possibly corresponds to TRBD2 (6 bases). Germline V gene lookup returns CDR1 DFQATT and CDR2 SNEGSKA (reference sequence). With 1 base removed from V and 2 bases from J, the gap between germline ends came to 21 bases. The CDR3 is made up of 17 amino acids. The DNA of the CDR3 is TGCAGTGCTAGAGCAATTGAGACTAGTCTCTTTCCCTACGAGCAGTACTTC. This gives the protein CSARAIETSLFPYEQYF.

The rearrangement links TRBV27 to TRBJ2-7; a possible D gene is TRBD2 (5 bases). The CDR3 spans 12 residues. Germline-derived CDR1 and CDR2 are MNHEY and SMNVEV (reference sequence). Trimming pared 2 bases from V and 7 bases from J, leaving 9 bases between. The CDR3 protein is CASSLPGKEQYF. In DNA form, the CDR3 reads TGTGCCAGCAGTTTACCCGGGAAAGAGCAGTACTTC.

This clonotype was seen more than once but under ten times. The CDR3: CASSYSVTGNTGELFF. DNA for the CDR3: TGTGCCAGCAGTTACTCCGTGACAGGGAACACCGGGGAGCTGTTTTTT. The chain uses TRBV6-5 and TRBJ2-2; possible D gene TRBD1, 6 bases. This CDR3 has 16 residues. Trimming left V 0 bases short and J 1 base short, with 9 bases between. Per germline, CDR1 MNHEY and CDR2 SVGAGI.

This clonotype was seen more than once but under ten times. The chain combines TRBV28 with TRBJ2-3; D unclear. V gave up 3 bases and J gave up 4 bases, with 14 bases separating them. Looked up from germline, CDR1 is MDHEN and CDR2 is SYDVKM. The CDR3 runs to 15 residues. Here the CDR3 reads CASSFIGNPPDTQYF. CDR3 in DNA: TGTGCCAGCAGTTTTATAGGGAATCCACCAGATACGCAGTATTTT.

The sample holds a few counts of this clonotype. The chain uses TRBV4-3 and TRBJ2-7; D gene ambiguous. V lost 0 bases to trimming and J lost 7 bases, with 10 bases between them. In germline, CDR1 is LGHNA, CDR2 YSLEER. The CDR3 runs 13 residues. The chain's CDR3 is CASSQDVRGEQYF. In DNA, the CDR3 is TGCGCCAGCAGCCAAGATGTGCGTGGTGAGCAGTACTTC.

In this sample, this clonotype turned up many times. The gene calls are TRBV7-2 and TRBJ2-3; TRBD1 agrees at 8 bases. Trimming removed 5 bases from V and 3 bases from J; junction bases left unmatched: 7. The CDR3 is 15 amino acids. Per the germline V gene, CDR1 is SGHTA and CDR2 is FQGNSA. The CDR3 sequence is CASSPTGALTDTQYF. DNA for the CDR3: TGTGCCAGCAGCCCGACAGGGGCGTTAACAGATACGCAGTATTTT.

V is TRBV27 and J is TRBJ1-3; maybe TRBD1 (6 bases). Germline V CDR1 and CDR2: MNHEY, SMNVEV (reference sequence). CDR3 size: 14 residues. Trimming removed 4 bases from V and 5 bases from J, with 12 bases in between. CDR3 bases: TGTGCCAGCAGTTCTGGGGGGCCGAGAAACACCATATATTTT. Translating gives CASSSGGPRNTIYF.

The table lists this clonotype with a few counts. CDR3 in DNA: TGTGCCAGCAGCTTGTTCCCGGGGGAGACATACCTCCCCGACACCGGGGAGCTGTTTTTT. Translated: CASSLFPGETYLPDTGELFF. This chain connects TRBV7-8 to TRBJ2-2, with D perhaps TRBD2 (6 bases). This CDR3 is built from 20 residues. Germline V gene data show CDR1 as SGHVS and CDR2 as FQNEAQ. Trimming took off 3 bases at V and 3 bases at J, with 26 bases between the two ends.

The chain's CDR3 is CASSLIGGTQETQYF. DNA for the CDR3: TGTGCCAGCAGCTTAATAGGCGGAACCCAAGAGACCCAGTACTTC. The chain combines TRBV7-8 with TRBJ2-5; D gene uncertain. With 2 bases removed from V and 1 base from J, the gap between germline ends came to 11 bases. Germline CDR1 SGHVS, CDR2 FQNEAQ. The CDR3 has 15 residues. Complete variable domain (other parts from reference TRBV7-8 and TRBJ2-5): GAGVSQSPRYKVAKRGQDVALRCDPISGHVSLFWYQQALGQGPEFLTYFQNEAQLDKSGLPSDRFFAERPEGSVSTLKIQRTQQEDSAVYLCASSLIGGTQETQYFGPGTRLLVL.

J is TRBJ2-2 and V is TRBV12-3 or TRBV12-4; D ambiguous. The length of the CDR3 is 13 residues. V lost 2 bases and J lost 3, with 4 bases in between. The CDR3 loop is CASSLTDTGELFF. The CDR3 DNA is TGTGCCAGCAGTTTAACGGACACCGGGGAGCTGTTTTTT.

The chain has TRBV6-4 and TRBJ2-1; TRBD2 aligns across 9 bases. CDR1 is MRHNA and CDR2 is SNTAGT in the germline V gene. The CDR3 has 14 amino acids. V was clipped by 5 bases and J by 5 bases; unmatched bases: 4. The CDR3: CASSPSGANNEQFF. In nucleotides, the CDR3 is TGTGCCAGCAGTCCTAGCGGGGCTAACAATGAGCAGTTCTTC.

This clonotype was counted only a few times. The chain has TRBV6-2 or TRBV6-3 and TRBJ1-1; D gene unclear. V shed 0 bases and J shed 5 bases, with 7 bases lying between them. Germline CDR1 MNHEY, CDR2 SVGEGT. The length of the CDR3 is 13 residues. In DNA, the CDR3 is TGTGCCAGCAGTTACTCGAAGGTTACTGAAGCTTTCTTT. It yields the protein CASSYSKVTEAFF.

This clonotype was picked up many times. This rearrangement joins TRBV7-7 to TRBJ1-6; 8 nucleotides line up with TRBD1. V shed 5 bases, J shed 10 bases, and the junction held 16 bases outside the gene matches. There are 17 residues in the CDR3. Looked up from germline, CDR1 is SSHAT and CDR2 is FNYEAQ (reference sequence). The CDR3 spells CASSRTGTGAAESPLHF. CDR3 nucleotides: TGTGCCAGCAGCCGTACCGGGACAGGCGCCGCCGAATCACCCCTCCACTTT.

This clonotype was seen a few times. This rearrangement joins TRBV12-3 or TRBV12-4 to TRBJ1-1; no firm D call. Trimming stripped 0 bases from V and 3 bases from J, with 8 bases between. The length of the CDR3 is 14 residues. The CDR3 loop is CASSLADAYTEAFF. The CDR3 nucleotides read TGTGCCAGCAGTTTAGCGGACGCTTACACTGAAGCTTTCTTT.

Ten or more counts support this clonotype. V is TRBV7-2 and J is TRBJ2-6; 7 positions agree with TRBD1. The J segment lost 2 bases and the V segment lost 3 bases, leaving 10 bases of the junction unmatched. Per germline, CDR1 SGHTA and CDR2 FQGNSA. The CDR3 is made up of 18 amino acids. The CDR3 nucleotides are TGTGCCAGCAGCTTCACGGACAGGTTACTCGCTGGGGCCAACGTCCTGACTTTC. This translates into CASSFTDRLLAGANVLTF.

The V gene is TRBV7-8, the J gene TRBJ2-3; possible D gene TRBD1, 6 bases. Between the trimmed V and J ends, which lost 3 bases and 3 bases, there was a span of 10 bases. Germline V gene lookup returns CDR1 SGHVS and CDR2 FQNEAQ. The CDR3 runs 14 residues. The CDR3 protein is CASSLTGSTDTQYF. CDR3 sequence (DNA): TGTGCCAGCAGCTTGACAGGAAGTACAGATACGCAGTATTTT.

This clonotype was counted at least ten times. The chain joins TRBV7-2 to TRBJ2-2; 10 bases map to TRBD2. CDR3 size: 18 residues. The V gene's germline CDR1 is SGHTA and CDR2 FQGNSA. Unmatched junction bases numbered 12, after V lost 5 bases and J lost 3 bases. The CDR3 region has the DNA TGTGCCAGCAGCAGTCACGCGCTAGCGGGGGACCACACCGGGGAGCTGTTTTTT. Its protein is CASSSHALAGDHTGELFF.

There are a few counts of this clonotype. The junction does not match germline at one end; this may be a read error. J is TRBJ2-5 and V is TRBV6-1; D is perhaps TRBD1 (6 bases). This CDR3 comprises 15 residues. The germline gives CDR1 MNHNS, CDR2 SASEGT. CDR3 DNA sequence: TGTCCCAGCAGTTCACCCAGGGGATACCAAGAGACCCAGTACTTC. The encoded protein is CPSSSPRGYQETQYF.

This clonotype showed up just a few times. This chain joins TRBV7-9 and TRBJ1-1; D possibly corresponds to TRBD1 (6 bases). Germline CDR1 reads SEHNR; CDR2 reads FQNEAQ (reference sequence). The CDR3 consists of 12 residues. Trimming shortened V by 8 bases and J by 3 bases, and 10 bases separated the two germline ends. CDR3: CASHRADTEAFF. The CDR3 region has the DNA TGTGCCAGCCACAGGGCGGACACTGAAGCTTTCTTT.

This clonotype has a count of ten or more. The rearrangement links TRBV7-2 to TRBJ2-5, with a weak D call TRBD1 (6 bases). CDR1 is SGHTA, CDR2 FQGNSA, per germline. The CDR3 sequence is 17 residues long. Trimming shortened V by 2 bases and J by 0 bases, and 16 bases separated the two germline ends. The CDR3 sequence is CASSLRAPGEYQETQYF. In DNA, the CDR3 is TGTGCCAGCAGCTTACGCGCGCCAGGGGAGTACCAAGAGACCCAGTACTTC.

This chain joins TRBV27 and TRBJ1-4; TRBD1 matches at 9 bases. Germline V gene sequence: CDR1 MNHEY, CDR2 SMNVEV (reference sequence). Germline trimming cut 5 bases from V and 6 bases from J; bases unmatched to any gene: 7. The CDR3 totals 15 residues. CDR3 region: CASSQQGQGDEKLFF. The CDR3 nucleotides are TGTGCCAGCAGTCAACAGGGACAGGGTGATGAAAAACTGTTTTTT.

The chain is built from TRBV6-2 or TRBV6-3 and TRBJ2-2; D is ambiguous. CDR3 size: 13 residues. V was shortened by 4 bases and J by 3 bases, with 6 bases between the two germline ends. Germline-derived CDR1 and CDR2 are MNHEY and SVGEGT. For the CDR3, the DNA is TGTGCCAGCAGTTCAGAGGACACCGGGGAGCTGTTTTTT. Protein: CASSSEDTGELFF.

This chain uses TRBV6-6 with TRBJ2-2, with 10 bases fitting TRBD2. Trimming cost V 2 bases and J 6 bases; bases outside gene matches: 9. The CDR3 extends over 17 amino acids. Per the germline V gene, CDR1 is MNHNY and CDR2 is SVGAGI (reference sequence). CDR3 amino acids: CASSYGLAGDESGELFF. CDR3 nucleotide sequence: TGTGCCAGCAGTTACGGGCTAGCGGGAGATGAGTCCGGGGAGCTGTTTTTT.

CDR3 loop: CASSEAGLTDTQYF. The CDR3 nucleotides are TGTGCCAGCAGCGAGGCAGGGCTCACAGATACGCAGTATTTT. This chain connects TRBV7-9 to TRBJ2-3, with D possibly matching TRBD1 (5 bases). Germline CDR1 reads SEHNR; CDR2 reads FQNEAQ (reference sequence). The V and J ends lost 5 bases and 2 bases respectively, with 11 bases between them. The length of the CDR3 is 14 residues.